The 30 T cell receptor beta chains below all came from one sample that was sequenced in a study of shared clonotypes between healthy human individuals. Produced via immunoSEQ multiplex PCR; TCRdb's table is partial and in-frame only. The table includes approximately 1.9 million clones, roughly 93% detected once. Naive CD8 cells comprised CD45RO-negative, CCR7-positively selected cells, excluding terminally differentiated effector memory CD45RA+ cells. The sequencing sample was made of naive CD8+ T cells from PBMCs. These receptor sequences come from a man between 18 and 29 years old in good health. Some clones in this sample may be carry-over from other donors' samples.

This chain links TRBV27 with TRBJ2-3; perhaps TRBD2 as D (5 bases). This CDR3 is 18 amino acids long. Germline V gene data show CDR1 as MNHEY and CDR2 as SMNVEV (reference sequence). Trimming pared 1 base from V and 2 bases from J, leaving 19 bases between. Here the CDR3 reads CASSLFNLVGKNTDTQYF. CDR3 in DNA: TGTGCCAGCAGTTTATTCAATCTAGTCGGGAAAAACACAGATACGCAGTATTTT.

V and J are TRBV27 and TRBJ1-1; maybe TRBD1 (6 bases). The CDR3 spans 18 residues. Germline CDR1 and CDR2: MNHEY and SMNVEV (reference sequence). V was clipped by 0 bases and J by 4 bases, with 21 bases between them. DNA of the CDR3: TGTGCCAGCAGTTTATCGGGTGGATTGGTCGGGGGCGGCACTGAAGCTTTCTTT. It is translated as CASSLSGGLVGGGTEAFF.

The V call is TRBV28, the J call TRBJ1-4; 8 nucleotides line up with TRBD1. CDR3 length: 15 residues. Germline V gene data show CDR1 as MDHEN and CDR2 as SYDVKM. The V segment lost 3 bases and the J segment 4 bases; nucleotides outside the gene matches: 4. The CDR3 loop reads CASSLFGQGNEKLFF. Written as DNA, the CDR3 is TGTGCCAGCAGTTTGTTCGGACAGGGTAATGAAAAACTGTTTTTT.

The chain carries TRBV7-3 and TRBJ2-1, with D possibly matching TRBD2 (5 bases). The germline V gene has CDR1 SGHTA and CDR2 FQGTGA. The CDR3 contains 16 residues. V lost 4 bases to trimming and J lost 0 bases, with 13 bases between them. The CDR3 DNA is TGTGCCAGCAGCTACAGCGGAAAAAGCTCCTACAATGAGCAGTTCTTC. Its protein product is CASSYSGKSSYNEQFF.

This chain links TRBV5-8 with TRBJ2-1, with TRBD1 matching over 11 bases. J was trimmed by 7 bases and V by 7 bases; bases with no gene match: 10. The CDR3 has 15 residues. The V gene's germline CDR1 is SGHTS and CDR2 YDEGEE. The CDR3 region has the DNA TGTGCCAGCCCCCAGGGGACAGGGGGTGGGAATGAGCAGTTCTTC. Amino acid sequence: CASPQGTGGGNEQFF. Using reference TRBV5-8 and TRBJ2-1 for the parts outside the CDR3, the full variable domain is EAGVTQSPTHLIKTRGQQATLRCSPISGHTSVYWYQQALGLGLQFLLWYDEGEERNRGNFPPRFSGRQFPNYSSELNVNALELEDSALYLCASPQGTGGGNEQFFGPGTRLTVL.

The chain employs TRBV19 and TRBJ2-1, with D unclear. The CDR3 is made up of 14 amino acids. Germline V gene data show CDR1 as LNHDA and CDR2 as SQIVND (reference sequence). Between the trimmed V and J ends, which lost 2 bases and 5 bases, there was a span of 10 bases. Here the CDR3 reads CASSIWTTDNEQFF. CDR3 nucleotides: TGTGCCAGTAGTATATGGACCACCGACAATGAGCAGTTCTTC.

J is TRBJ1-1 and V is TRBV28; no reliable D call. The V gene lost 3 bases and the J gene lost 4 bases, with 9 bases spanning the gap. This CDR3 contains 13 residues. Germline CDR1 is MDHEN and CDR2 is SYDVKM. This CDR3 is CASSFRTGTEAFF. CDR3 nucleotide sequence: TGTGCCAGCAGTTTTCGGACGGGCACTGAAGCTTTCTTT.

The CDR3 DNA reads as TGTGCCAGCAGCCAAGAAGGCGTCTTGTCCTACGAGCAGTACTTC. Protein product: CASSQEGVLSYEQYF. This chain links TRBV4-2 with TRBJ2-7; D not certain. The CDR3 totals 15 residues. Germline CDR1 reads LGHNA; CDR2 reads YNFKEQ. The V and J ends lost 0 bases and 1 base respectively, with 10 bases between them.

This chain links TRBV4-1 with TRBJ1-5; 7 positions agree with TRBD1. The CDR3 spans 16 residues. Unmatched junction bases numbered 13, after V lost 4 bases and J lost 7 bases. Germline CDR1 is MGHRA and CDR2 is YSYEKL. CDR3 amino acids: CASSREDQGGYQPQHF. Here the CDR3 DNA reads TGCGCCAGCAGCCGAGAGGACCAGGGGGGGTACCAGCCCCAGCATTTT.

The chain has TRBV19 and TRBJ2-6; possibly TRBD1 for D (5 bases). The germline gives CDR1 LNHDA, CDR2 SQIVND (reference sequence). This CDR3 comprises 21 residues. V lost 8 bases to trimming and J lost 0 bases, with 29 bases between them. The CDR3 is CASGLPRVEIQIGSGANVLTF. The CDR3 DNA reads as TGTGCCAGTGGCCTACCCAGGGTGGAGATCCAAATCGGCTCTGGGGCCAACGTCCTGACTTTC.

Comments on this clone: One end of the junction varies from germline; a read error may be responsible. The V gene is TRBV30, the J gene TRBJ1-1; a possible D gene is TRBD1 (5 bases). Germline V lookup: CDR1 GTSNPN, CDR2 SVGIG (reference sequence). The CDR3 loop spans 14 amino acids. The DNA for the CDR3 is TGTGCCCGGAGTGACGGGGCGGTGAACACTGAAGCTTTCTTT. Amino acids: CARSDGAVNTEAFF.

V usage is TRBV11-2 and J usage is TRBJ2-7; D may be TRBD1 (6 bases). The CDR3 runs to 12 residues. Germline CDR1 is SGHAT and CDR2 is FQNNGV. With 6 bases removed from V and 4 bases from J, the gap between germline ends came to 10 bases. CDR3 residues: CASRGQAYEQYF. The CDR3 DNA follows: TGTGCCAGCAGGGGACAAGCGTACGAGCAGTACTTC. Variable domain in full (rest from reference TRBV11-2 and TRBJ2-7): EAGVAQSPRYKIIEKRQSVAFWCNPISGHATLYWYQQILGQGPKLLIQFQNNGVVDDSQLPKDRFSAERLKGVDSTLKIQPAKLEDSAVYLCASRGQAYEQYFGPGTRLTVT.

The chain employs TRBV11-2 and TRBJ2-1, with D hard to call. V was cut by 1 base and J by 0 bases, with 7 bases left in between. Germline assignment: CDR1 SGHAT and CDR2 FQNNGV. CDR3 size: 15 residues. The CDR3: CASSLALLSYNEQFF. CDR3 DNA sequence: TGTGCCAGCAGCTTAGCGCTTCTCTCCTACAATGAGCAGTTCTTC.

The genes are TRBV6-1 and TRBJ2-7; D is perhaps TRBD1 (6 bases). Trimming left V 0 bases short and J 6 bases short, with 9 bases between. The CDR3 totals 13 residues. The germline CDR1 and CDR2 sequences are MNHNS and SASEGT. The chain's CDR3 is CASSEARGLEQYF. The DNA of the CDR3 is TGTGCCAGCAGTGAAGCCAGGGGCCTCGAGCAGTACTTC.

The V and J genes are TRBV28 and TRBJ2-7; either TRBD1 or TRBD2 may supply D (5 bases each). CDR1 and CDR2 (germline): MDHEN, SYDVKM. The CDR3 loop spans 12 amino acids. The germline V and J ends were trimmed by 7 bases and 2 bases, with 9 bases remaining between them. CDR3 protein: CASTGATYEQYF. DNA for the CDR3: TGTGCCAGCACCGGGGCAACCTACGAGCAGTACTTC. Complete variable domain (other parts from reference TRBV28 and TRBJ2-7): DVKVTQSSRYLVKRTGEKVFLECVQDMDHENMFWYRQDPGLGLRLIYFSYDVKMKEKGDIPEGYSVSREKKERFSLILESASTNQTSMYLCASTGATYEQYFGPGTRLTVT.

The count of this clone is one. J is TRBJ2-3 and V is TRBV27; tentatively, D is TRBD1 or TRBD2 (5 bases each). V was trimmed by 7 bases and J by 1 base, leaving 12 bases between them. The length of the CDR3 is 14 residues. CDR1 MNHEY and CDR2 SMNVEV come from the germline V gene (reference sequence). CDR3 coding DNA: TGTGCCAGCACCCAGAGGGGCGGCACAGATACGCAGTATTTT. It encodes CASTQRGGTDTQYF.

This chain links TRBV28 with TRBJ2-7; 13 bases fit TRBD2. The CDR3 loop spans 17 amino acids. Per germline, CDR1 MDHEN and CDR2 SYDVKM. Germline trimming cut 4 bases from V and 3 bases from J; bases unmatched to any gene: 9. CDR3 bases: TGTGCCAGCAGTTCCATGCGTGGGACTAGCGGGATCTACGAGCAGTACTTC. Its translation is CASSSMRGTSGIYEQYF.

This sequence joins TRBV7-9 and TRBJ1-4, with D unclear. The CDR3 contains 15 residues. V was pared by 5 bases and J by 4 bases, with 14 bases between. In germline, CDR1 is SEHNR, CDR2 FQNEAQ (reference sequence). CDR3 protein: CASSIPGRFNEKLFF. For the CDR3, the DNA is TGTGCCAGCAGCATCCCAGGACGGTTTAATGAAAAACTGTTTTTT.

This CDR3 reads CASSSNPSGRGNEQYF. DNA of the CDR3: TGTGCCAGCAGCTCCAACCCTAGCGGGAGAGGGAACGAGCAGTACTTC. This sequence joins TRBV7-6 and TRBJ2-7; 10 nucleotides agree with TRBD2. Germline V gives CDR1 SGHVS, CDR2 FNYEAQ. There are 16 residues in the CDR3. After removal of 4 bases from V and 5 bases from J, the junction contained 11 bases not matched to a gene.

The V gene is TRBV28, the J gene TRBJ2-5; D remains ambiguous. From germline, CDR1 is MDHEN and CDR2 SYDVKM. The CDR3 totals 14 residues. The V end lost 6 bases, the J end lost 1 base, and 12 bases lay between the germline ends. The CDR3: CASSRNGPQETQYF. CDR3 nucleotides: TGTGCCAGCAGCCGTAACGGGCCCCAAGAGACCCAGTACTTC. The full variable domain, with the rest looked up from reference TRBV28 and TRBJ2-5, is DVKVTQSSRYLVKRTGEKVFLECVQDMDHENMFWYRQDPGLGLRLIYFSYDVKMKEKGDIPEGYSVSREKKERFSLILESASTNQTSMYLCASSRNGPQETQYFGPGTRLLVL.

This rearrangement joins TRBV11-2 to TRBJ1-5; D remains unclear. This CDR3 has 16 residues. V was trimmed by 1 base and J by 5 bases, leaving 15 bases between them. The germline V gene has CDR1 SGHAT and CDR2 FQNNGV. Here the CDR3 reads CASSLVGRVSDQPQHF. The CDR3 region has the DNA TGTGCCAGCAGCTTAGTTGGCAGAGTTAGTGATCAGCCCCAGCATTTT.

This sequence joins TRBV28 and TRBJ2-7; D possibly matches TRBD1 or TRBD2 (5 bases each). The CDR3 runs 13 residues. Germline V CDR1 and CDR2: MDHEN, SYDVKM. Trimming took 6 bases from V and 3 from J, leaving 12 bases between them. This CDR3 is CASRRGNFYEQYF. As DNA, the CDR3 is TGTGCCAGCAGGAGGGGAAATTTCTACGAGCAGTACTTC.

With regard to this clone: In the same sample, other DNA sequences code for this CDR3. J is TRBJ2-1 and V is TRBV19; D remains unclear. The germline CDR1 and CDR2 sequences are LNHDA and SQIVND (reference sequence). This CDR3 has 12 amino acids. V lost 2 bases and J 6 bases, leaving 5 bases between the germline ends. The CDR3 DNA sequence: TGTGCCAGTAGTATATTTGGCAATGAGCAGTTCTTC. Protein: CASSIFGNEQFF.

The chain couples TRBV11-2 to TRBJ2-1, with 7 bases identical to TRBD2. Germline CDR1 reads SGHAT; CDR2 reads FQNNGV. V trimming: 5 bases; J trimming: 10 bases; junction bases outside the gene matches: 11. The CDR3 spans 14 residues. The CDR3 bases are TGTGCCAGCAGCGTAGGACTAGTTGTAGGCGAGCAGTTCTTC. It is translated as CASSVGLVVGEQFF.

V usage is TRBV4-3 and J usage is TRBJ2-7, with D maybe TRBD1 (5 bases). V was trimmed by 3 bases and J by 6 bases, leaving 18 bases between them. CDR3 length equals 15 residues. Germline assignment: CDR1 LGHNA and CDR2 YSLEER. The CDR3 protein is CASSHSLGRGGEQYF. The CDR3 DNA follows: TGCGCCAGCAGCCACTCCTTGGGAAGGGGCGGCGAGCAGTACTTC.

This chain connects TRBV27 to TRBJ2-7, with D perhaps matching TRBD1 (5 bases). The CDR3 consists of 14 residues. Trimming removed 3 bases at V and 3 bases at J, with 12 bases between. The V gene's germline CDR1 is MNHEY and CDR2 SMNVEV (reference sequence). This CDR3 reads CASSFQGLYYEQYF. For the CDR3, the DNA is TGTGCCAGCAGTTTTCAGGGTCTGTACTACGAGCAGTACTTC.

V usage is TRBV7-9 and J usage is TRBJ2-5, with TRBD1 as a possible D gene (5 bases). Germline values: CDR1 SEHNR, CDR2 FQNEAQ (reference sequence). The CDR3 is 14 amino acids. Trimming left V 1 base short and J 2 bases short, with 8 bases between. The DNA for the CDR3 is TGTGCCAGCAGCTTAGGACAGCCTCAAGAGACCCAGTACTTC. This translates into CASSLGQPQETQYF.

This chain joins TRBV6-1 and TRBJ2-4; 7 positions agree with TRBD2. This CDR3 is built from 14 residues. The V segment lost 6 bases and the J segment 6 bases; nucleotides outside the gene matches: 8. Per germline, CDR1 MNHNS and CDR2 SASEGT. The CDR3 loop is CASSSWGGGNIQYF. The CDR3 coding sequence is TGTGCCAGCAGCTCCTGGGGCGGGGGAAACATTCAGTACTTC.

The chain is built from TRBV9 and TRBJ2-7, with D perhaps TRBD1 (5 bases). This CDR3 comprises 16 residues. In germline, CDR1 is SGDLS, CDR2 YYNGEE. V was shortened by 1 base and J by 2 bases, with 16 bases between the two germline ends. The CDR3 here is CASSVHPSTDTYEQYF. The CDR3 region has the DNA TGTGCCAGCAGCGTACACCCCTCGACAGATACCTACGAGCAGTACTTC.

The V and J genes are TRBV5-4 and TRBJ2-3; TRBD1 matches at 8 bases. The germline CDR1 and CDR2 sequences are SGHNT and YYREEE (reference sequence). Trimming took 3 bases from V and 2 from J; bases not matched to a gene: 8. The CDR3 has 16 residues. The CDR3 region has the DNA TGTGCCAGCAGCTCGGACAGGGTTCTATACACAGATACGCAGTATTTT. It translates to CASSSDRVLYTDTQYF.